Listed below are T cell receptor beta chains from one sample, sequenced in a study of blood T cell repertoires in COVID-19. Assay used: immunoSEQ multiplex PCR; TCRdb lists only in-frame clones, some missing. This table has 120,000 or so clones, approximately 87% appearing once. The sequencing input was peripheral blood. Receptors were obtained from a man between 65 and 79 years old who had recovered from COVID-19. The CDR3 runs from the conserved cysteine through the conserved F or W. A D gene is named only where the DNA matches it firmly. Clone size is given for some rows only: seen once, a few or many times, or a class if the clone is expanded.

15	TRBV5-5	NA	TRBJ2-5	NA	CASSLVVGAGETQYF	TGTGCCAGCAGCTTGGTGGTGGGAGCGGGAGAGACCCAGTACTTC
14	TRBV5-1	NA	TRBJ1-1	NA	CASSLVTGGTEAFF	TGCGCCAGCAGCTTGGTGACGGGGGGCACTGAAGCTTTCTTT
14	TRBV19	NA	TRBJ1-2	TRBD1	CASSLRDREYGYTF	TGTGCCAGTAGTCTCCGGGACAGGGAATATGGCTACACCTTC
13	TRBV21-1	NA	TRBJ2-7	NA	CASRMDSSYEQYF	TGTGCCAGTCGGATGGACAGCTCCTACGAGCAGTACTTC
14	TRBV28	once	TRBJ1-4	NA	CASSRGGINEKLFF	TGTGCCAGCAGCCGCGGGGGGATTAATGAAAAACTGTTTTTT
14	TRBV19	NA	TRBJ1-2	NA	CASSIRARDHGYTF	TGTGCCAGTAGTATCAGGGCGCGGGACCATGGCTACACCTTC
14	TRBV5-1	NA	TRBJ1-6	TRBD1	CASSGGQGGSPLHF	TGCGCCAGCAGCGGCGGACAGGGGGGTTCACCCCTCCACTTT
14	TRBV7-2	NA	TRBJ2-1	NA	CASSSQRELVEQFF	TGTGCCAGCAGCTCGCAACGGGAATTAGTTGAGCAGTTCTTC
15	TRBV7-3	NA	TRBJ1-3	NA	CASSLNPGLGNTIYF	TGTGCCAGCAGCTTAAATCCGGGGTTAGGAAACACCATATATTTT
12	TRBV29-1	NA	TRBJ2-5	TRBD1	CSFRQGSETQYF	TGCAGCTTCAGACAGGGCTCGGAGACCCAGTACTTC
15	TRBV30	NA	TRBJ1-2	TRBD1	CAWSDTRTGNYGYTF	TGTGCCTGGAGTGACACTCGGACAGGCAACTATGGCTACACCTTC
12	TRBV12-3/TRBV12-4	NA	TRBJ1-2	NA	CASSPQGYGYTF	TGTGCCAGCAGTCCCCAGGGATATGGCTACACCTTC
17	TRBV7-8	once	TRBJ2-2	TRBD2	CASSGRVSGFHTGELFF	TGTGCCAGCAGCGGACGGGTTAGCGGGTTCCACACCGGGGAGCTGTTTTTT
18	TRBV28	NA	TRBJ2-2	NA	CASSLWTPWDTNTGELFF	TGTGCCAGCAGTTTATGGACACCCTGGGACACGAACACCGGGGAGCTGTTTTTT
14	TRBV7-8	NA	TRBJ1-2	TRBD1	CASSPRDRGSGYTF	TGTGCCAGCAGCCCGCGGGACAGGGGGTCTGGCTACACCTTC
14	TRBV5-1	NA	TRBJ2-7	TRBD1	CASSGAGGSYEQYF	TGCGCCAGCAGCGGCGCAGGGGGATCATACGAGCAGTACTTC
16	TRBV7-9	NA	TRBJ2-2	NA	CASSLGQTGNTGELFF	TGTGCCAGCAGCCTCGGACAGACCGGGAACACCGGGGAGCTGTTTTTT
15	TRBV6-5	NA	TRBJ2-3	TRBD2	CASSQRGTYTDTQYF	TGTGCCAGCAGTCAGCGGGGGACCTACACAGATACGCAGTATTTT
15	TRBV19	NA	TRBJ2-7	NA	CASSLLGARNYEQYF	TGTGCCAGTAGTCTTCTAGGGGCCCGGAACTACGAGCAGTACTTC
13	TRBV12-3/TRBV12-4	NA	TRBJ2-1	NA	CASSFRSDNEQFF	TGTGCCAGCAGCTTCCGGTCCGACAATGAGCAGTTCTTC
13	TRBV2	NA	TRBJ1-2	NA	CASSYDEKYGYTF	TGTGCCAGCAGTTACGATGAGAAGTATGGCTACACCTTC
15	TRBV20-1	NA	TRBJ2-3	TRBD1	CSASYPTGRTDTQYF	TGCAGTGCTAGTTATCCGACAGGGCGTACAGATACGCAGTATTTT
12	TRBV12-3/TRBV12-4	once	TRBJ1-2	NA	CASSLGALGYTF	TGTGCCAGCAGTTTAGGGGCTTTGGGCTACACCTTC
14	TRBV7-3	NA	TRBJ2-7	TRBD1	CASSPQGVRYEQYF	TGTGCCAGCAGCCCACAGGGGGTACGCTACGAGCAGTACTTC
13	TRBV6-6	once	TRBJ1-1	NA	CASSPPPPGKAFF	TGTGCCAGCAGTCCCCCGCCCCCAGGGAAGGCTTTCTTT